This T cell receptor (beta chain) was captured in a study of control samples from healthy donors and cancer patients (dated by TCRdb to 2019 to 2021). Library method: the immunoSEQ multiplex PCR assay. The table comes from immuneACCESS by way of TCRdb, which keeps in-frame sequences with V and J called. Part of the clones is missing from these tables; in studies checked, under half for an unresolved V gene and the rest for unknown reasons. The table for this sample lists 100,000 to 150,000 clones; just under 95% of them were counted only once. Around 5.1% of the sample goes to the ten largest clones. About this clone itself: Its target antigen remains unknown. Base qualities are not recorded, but no much larger clone differs from it by a single base.

CDR1 MNHEY and CDR2 SVGAGI were looked up in the germline V gene. Inclusive of the bounding cysteine and phenylalanine, the CDR3 is 15 residues long. Only CDR3 DNA is held: 45 bases, read in frame from base 1. A distance of 5 bases separates the germline ends of V and J, which lose 2 bases and 0 bases respectively. The rearranged segments are TRBV6-5 and TRBJ1-6; TRBD1 is a possible D gene, resting on 5 matching bases. Material for sequencing was blood. This receptor was identified in a young man in good health. The sequence in DNA is TGTGCCAGCAGTTACAGGGGCTCCTATAATTCACCCCTCCACTTT. Its translation is CASSYRGSYNSPLHF.